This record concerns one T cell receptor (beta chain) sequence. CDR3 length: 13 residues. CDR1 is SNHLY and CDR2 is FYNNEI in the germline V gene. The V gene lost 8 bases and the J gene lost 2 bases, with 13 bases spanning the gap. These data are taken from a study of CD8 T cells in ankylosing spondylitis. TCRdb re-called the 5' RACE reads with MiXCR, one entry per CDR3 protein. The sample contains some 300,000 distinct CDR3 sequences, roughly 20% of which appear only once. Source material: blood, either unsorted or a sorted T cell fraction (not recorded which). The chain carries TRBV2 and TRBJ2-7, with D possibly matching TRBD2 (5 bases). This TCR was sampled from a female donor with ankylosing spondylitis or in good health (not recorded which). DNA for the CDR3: TGTGCCAGCGACCGGGGTTTAACCTACGAGCAGTACTTC. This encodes CASDRGLTYEQYF.